These 3 T cell receptor beta chains were all obtained from the same sample, sequenced in a study of shared clonotypes between healthy human individuals. Only in-frame clones appear in the TCRdb table, and some are missing; sequencing was by immunoSEQ multiplex PCR. Of 2 million to 2.5 million clones listed, 80% to 95% are singletons. The specimen was naive CD4+ T cells from PBMCs. Subset of the sample: CD45RA+ positively selected. Every receptor here comes from a man between 18 and 29 years old in good health. Some clones in this sample may be carry-over from other donors' samples.

V is TRBV5-4 and J is TRBJ2-6, with D uncertain. The CDR3 consists of 13 residues. V shed 0 bases and J shed 7 bases, with 5 bases lying between them. The germline V gene encodes CDR1 SGHNT and CDR2 YYREEE (reference sequence). The DNA of the CDR3 is TGTGCCAGCAGCTTGGGTTCAGCCAACGTCCTGACTTTC. Protein: CASSLGSANVLTF.

The genes are TRBV4-2 and TRBJ2-1; D assignment may be TRBD1 or TRBD2 (6 bases each). V was shortened by 1 base and J by 2 bases, with 18 bases between the two germline ends. This CDR3 is built from 18 residues. CDR1 and CDR2 from the germline V gene are LGHNA and YNFKEQ. The CDR3 here is CASSQVGGRPNTYNEQFF. Written as DNA, the CDR3 is TGTGCCAGCAGCCAAGTCGGGGGCAGACCAAACACCTACAATGAGCAGTTCTTC.

Turning to this clone: The sample contains more than one DNA sequence encoding this CDR3. This sequence joins TRBV7-9 and TRBJ2-5, with D unresolved. Judging by the DNA end, TRBJ2-7 fits better; the J call may be wrong. CDR1 is SEHNR, CDR2 FQNEAQ, per germline (reference sequence). The CDR3 loop spans 14 amino acids. The chain's CDR3 is CASSLGPSSYEQYF. The CDR3 DNA is TGTGCCAGCAGCTTAGGACCGAGCTCCTACGAGCAGTACTTC.